This T cell receptor (beta chain) was captured by sequencing in a study of T cell responses to AZD1222 COVID-19 vaccine. This table comes from immunoSEQ multiplex PCR, and its TCRdb copy is limited to in-frame clones, with some not included. Seen here are 95,000 to 100,000 clones, approximately 84% observed once, and the top ten hold about 14%. About this clone itself: Its cognate antigen is unknown.

This CDR3 spans 17 amino acids. J was trimmed by 3 bases and V by 4 bases; bases with no gene match: 10. Germline V lookup: CDR1 SGHAT, CDR2 FQNNGV. Notes on the study in general: Close to half of all spike-specific TCRs reportedly target regions of the variants that are unmutated. Regions 160-218 and 743-854 held dominance among vaccine-associated CD4 TCRs, which spanned spike.

The chain employs TRBV11-2 and TRBJ2-1, with 9 bases identical to TRBD1. The receptor's source is an adult who received the AZD1222 COVID-19 vaccine. Sequencing used peripheral blood, obtained 28 days after the second AZD1222 dose. The CDR3, as DNA: TGTGCCAGCAGCTACCCGACCGGGACAGGGAACTACAATGAGCAGTTCTTC. This encodes CASSYPTGTGNYNEQFF. Looking up the rest from reference TRBV11-2 and TRBJ2-1 gives the full variable domain: EAGVAQSPRYKIIEKRQSVAFWCNPISGHATLYWYQQILGQGPKLLIQFQNNGVVDDSQLPKDRFSAERLKGVDSTLKIQPAKLEDSAVYLCASSYPTGTGNYNEQFFGPGTRLTVL.